The 11 T cell receptor beta chains given below trace back to one sample, sequenced in a study of blood T cell repertoires in COVID-19. This table comes from immunoSEQ multiplex PCR, and its TCRdb copy is limited to in-frame clones, with some not included. The data show about 400,000 clones, 70% to 90% seen once. Source material: peripheral blood. The receptors originated from a man aged 40-55 years with acute or convalescent COVID-19.

This chain connects TRBV11-2 to TRBJ1-1; unclear D gene. Germline assignment: CDR1 SGHAT and CDR2 FQNNGV. CDR3 length equals 16 residues. The V and J ends lost 3 bases and 3 bases respectively, with 17 bases between them. The CDR3 loop reads CASSFGRSLRDTEAFF. DNA for the CDR3: TGTGCCAGCAGCTTTGGACGGTCCCTGAGGGACACTGAAGCTTTCTTT.

The J gene is TRBJ1-5, the V gene TRBV28; tentative D call: TRBD1 (5 bases). V lost 5 bases to trimming and J lost 10 bases, with 18 bases between them. Per the germline V gene, CDR1 is MDHEN and CDR2 is SYDVKM. This CDR3 has 14 amino acids. In DNA, the CDR3 is TGTGCCAGCAGTCTTTCGCAGGGCCATAAACCCCAGCATTTT. This codes for CASSLSQGHKPQHF.

V usage is TRBV7-3 and J usage is TRBJ2-1; D possibly corresponds to TRBD2 (6 bases). V was cut by 6 bases and J by 3 bases, with 21 bases left in between. Germline assignment: CDR1 SGHTA and CDR2 FQGTGA. The CDR3 contains 17 residues. The chain's CDR3 is CASSPNPGGAFYNEQFF. Here the CDR3 DNA reads TGTGCCAGCAGTCCCAATCCCGGCGGGGCATTCTACAATGAGCAGTTCTTC.

This clone was found a few times. The chain combines TRBV27 with TRBJ1-4, with TRBD1 as a possible D gene (5 bases). The CDR3 runs 17 residues. CDR1 and CDR2 from the germline V gene are MNHEY and SMNVEV (reference sequence). Trimming left V 6 bases short and J 3 bases short, with 20 bases between. The CDR3 coding sequence is TGTGCCAGCAGATCCAGAGCGACAGCGGGCCCTAATGAAAAACTGTTTTTT. The encoded protein is CASRSRATAGPNEKLFF.

This chain uses TRBV27 with TRBJ1-2; 11 nucleotides match TRBD1. Germline V gene sequence: CDR1 MNHEY, CDR2 SMNVEV (reference sequence). J lost 6 bases, V lost 3 bases, and 9 bases had no gene match. This CDR3 region has 16 residues. The CDR3 coding sequence is TGTGCCAGCAGTTTCTACTCGAGGACAGGGGGCAATGGCTACACCTTC. Translated, it gives CASSFYSRTGGNGYTF.

The rearrangement joins TRBV29-1 to TRBJ2-1; possible D gene TRBD2, 6 bases. The CDR3 consists of 14 residues. Trimming left V 4 bases short and J 8 bases short, with 18 bases between. The germline gives CDR1 SQVTM, CDR2 ANQGSEA. In DNA, the CDR3 is TGCAGCGTTGGGAGGGCTCTGAATGGGGATGAGCAGTTCTTC. As protein: CSVGRALNGDEQFF.

The V and J genes are TRBV4-1 and TRBJ1-4; D gene uncertain. Germline V gene sequence: CDR1 MGHRA, CDR2 YSYEKL. V lost 3 bases and J lost 3, with 20 bases in between. This CDR3 spans 18 amino acids. The CDR3 reads CASSHMRAASPSNEKLFF. For the CDR3, the DNA is TGCGCCAGCAGCCACATGAGGGCCGCCTCACCCTCTAATGAAAAACTGTTTTTT.

CDR3 protein: CASSPGRVRTDTQYF. DNA of the CDR3: TGTGCCAGCAGCCCCGGGCGGGTTAGGACAGATACGCAGTATTTT. The rearrangement joins TRBV11-3 to TRBJ2-3; D is perhaps TRBD2 (5 bases). Per germline, CDR1 SGHNT and CDR2 YENEEA. V lost 5 bases to trimming and J lost 3 bases, with 15 bases between them. The CDR3 runs to 15 residues.

This clone has a single count. V is TRBV6-1 and J is TRBJ2-2; TRBD2 matches 9 bases. J was trimmed by 4 bases and V by 3 bases; bases with no gene match: 6. The germline gives CDR1 MNHNS, CDR2 SASEGT. The CDR3 runs 16 residues. CDR3 loop: CASSELGGGGTGELFF. The CDR3 bases are TGTGCCAGCAGTGAGTTAGGCGGGGGGGGCACCGGGGAGCTGTTTTTT.

The sample holds a few counts of this clone. J is TRBJ2-7 and V is TRBV27; 10 nucleotides line up with TRBD1. With 6 bases clipped from V and 3 bases from J, the junction kept 2 bases outside the gene matches. Germline CDR1 reads MNHEY; CDR2 reads SMNVEV (reference sequence). The CDR3 loop spans 13 amino acids. The CDR3: CASRGQGDYEQYF. The CDR3 bases are TGTGCCAGCAGAGGACAGGGGGACTACGAGCAGTACTTC.

The rearrangement links TRBV5-5 to TRBJ1-4, with no clear D. In germline, CDR1 is SGHKS, CDR2 YYEKEE (reference sequence). V lost 0 bases and J 7 bases, leaving 7 bases between the germline ends. CDR3 length: 13 residues. CDR3 DNA sequence: TGTGCCAGCAGCTTGGTCCCGGGTGAAAAACTGTTTTTT. Its translation is CASSLVPGEKLFF.